The 21 T cell receptor beta chains reported below all come from one sample, sequenced in a study of OX40 agonist ivuxolimab in advanced cancers. Assay used: immunoSEQ multiplex PCR; TCRdb lists only in-frame clones, some missing. Seen here are 75,000 to 100,000 clones, around 91% observed once, and the top ten hold approximately 0.78%. The specimen comprised CD4+ or CD8+ T cells sorted from blood, sampled in a trial of the OX40 agonist ivuxolimab. These receptors were obtained from an adult with an advanced solid tumor such as melanoma, head and neck, liver or kidney cancer.

This chain uses TRBV5-5 with TRBJ2-5; D is perhaps TRBD2 (5 bases). The V end lost 0 bases, the J end lost 4 bases, and 13 bases lay between the germline ends. The CDR3 contains 15 residues. Germline CDR1 SGHKS, CDR2 YYEKEE (reference sequence). The chain's CDR3 is CASSLVEGGTETQYF. Here the CDR3 DNA reads TGTGCCAGCAGCTTGGTAGAGGGTGGTACAGAGACCCAGTACTTC.

The CDR3 DNA reads TGTGCCAGTCTCCCCCAGCGGGGGGTGAACACTGAAGCTTTCTTT. Translating it yields CASLPQRGVNTEAFF. The V call is TRBV19, the J call TRBJ1-1; D is perhaps TRBD1 (5 bases). The V gene's germline CDR1 is LNHDA and CDR2 SQIVND (reference sequence). The CDR3 length is 15 residues. The V end lost 8 bases, the J end lost 0 bases, and 16 bases lay between the germline ends.

This sequence joins TRBV5-6 and TRBJ2-5; D remains unclear. The V gene's germline CDR1 is SGHDT and CDR2 YYEEEE. V lost 4 bases to trimming and J lost 5 bases, with 12 bases between them. The CDR3 is 13 residues long. CDR3 in DNA: TGTGCCAGCAGCCCGCCCGCAATGGAGACCCAGTACTTC. As protein: CASSPPAMETQYF.

This clone appeared once. This chain uses TRBV2 with TRBJ2-1, with TRBD2 matching 9 bases. CDR3 length: 15 residues. J lost 10 bases, V lost 0 bases, and 7 bases had no gene match. Germline-derived CDR1 and CDR2 are SNHLY and FYNNEI. The CDR3 protein is CASSEASGSRGEQFF. The CDR3 region has the DNA TGTGCCAGCAGTGAAGCTAGCGGGAGTCGAGGAGAGCAGTTCTTC.

V usage is TRBV7-2 and J usage is TRBJ1-2; the D is unclear. The V gene's germline CDR1 is SGHTA and CDR2 FQGNSA. The CDR3 consists of 18 residues. The ends were cut back, 3 bases at V and 0 bases at J, with 20 bases in the middle. The CDR3 nucleotides read TGTGCCAGCAGCTTCTCTCCGTCCCTCATAGGGTCTAACTATGGCTACACCTTC. Protein product: CASSFSPSLIGSNYGYTF.

A few counts support this clone. CDR3 residues: CASSFRGTQETQYF. CDR3 in DNA: TGTGCCAGCAGCTTCAGGGGGACCCAAGAGACCCAGTACTTC. J is TRBJ2-5 and V is TRBV11-3, with 7 bases that match TRBD1. The CDR3 contains 14 residues. The germline V gene has CDR1 SGHNT and CDR2 YENEEA. With 3 bases clipped from V and 1 base from J, the junction kept 2 bases outside the gene matches.

V is TRBV5-6 and J is TRBJ1-2; D may be TRBD1 (5 bases). CDR1 is SGHDT, CDR2 YYEEEE, per germline. The CDR3 loop spans 17 amino acids. V lost 3 bases and J lost 3, with 21 bases in between. The CDR3 here is CASSSLLRDFLYYGYTF. The CDR3 DNA follows: TGTGCCAGCAGCTCACTTCTCCGGGACTTCCTTTACTATGGCTACACCTTC.

DNA for the CDR3: TGTGCCATCAGTGATCGGGACAGGGCTTCCAGGGAGCTGTTTTTT. This translates into CAISDRDRASRELFF. This chain joins TRBV10-3 and TRBJ2-2; 9 bases align to TRBD1. Per the germline V gene, CDR1 is ENHRY and CDR2 is SYGVKD. V dropped 3 bases and J dropped 9; count of bases not matched to a gene: 8. The CDR3 has 15 amino acids.

The gene calls are TRBV7-3 and TRBJ1-1; TRBD1 aligns across 8 bases. CDR3 size: 14 residues. The germline CDR1 and CDR2 sequences are SGHTA and FQGTGA. After removal of 4 bases from V and 5 bases from J, the junction contained 6 bases not matched to a gene. The CDR3 loop is CASSSQGASTEAFF. CDR3 sequence (DNA): TGTGCCAGCAGCTCCCAGGGGGCGAGTACTGAAGCTTTCTTT.

The chain is built from TRBV28 and TRBJ2-4; 9 bases align to TRBD2. V dropped 3 bases and J dropped 2; count of bases not matched to a gene: 11. Germline V gives CDR1 MDHEN, CDR2 SYDVKM. The CDR3 length is 18 residues. The CDR3 DNA reads TGTGCCAGCAGTTTGGACTTTATAGCGGGAGTTTCCAAAAACATTCAGTACTTC. Residues: CASSLDFIAGVSKNIQYF.

This chain connects TRBV13 to TRBJ2-7; 7 nucleotides agree with TRBD2. This CDR3 spans 14 amino acids. Germline assignment: CDR1 PRHDT and CDR2 FYEKMQ (reference sequence). The ends lost 5 bases at V and 1 base at J; junction bases unmatched: 5. Written as DNA, the CDR3 is TGTGCCAGCAGCATAGCGGGCCAATCCTACGAGCAGTACTTC. It encodes CASSIAGQSYEQYF. The variable domain in full, completed from reference TRBV13 and TRBJ2-7, reads AAGVIQSPRHLIKEKRETATLKCYPIPRHDTVYWYQQGPGQDPQFLISFYEKMQSDKGSIPDRFSAQQFSDYHSELNMSSLELGDSALYFCASSIAGQSYEQYFGPGTRLTVT.

Here the CDR3 DNA reads TGTGCCAGCACCCCCGCCGGACAGGGGGCGCGCGAGCAGTACTTC. It specifies CASTPAGQGAREQYF. The V call is TRBV28, the J call TRBJ2-7, with TRBD1 matching over 11 bases. Trimming removed 7 bases from V and 6 bases from J; junction bases left unmatched: 11. Germline CDR1 MDHEN, CDR2 SYDVKM. The CDR3 spans 15 residues.

V and J are TRBV7-2 and TRBJ1-2; 9 positions agree with TRBD1. The CDR3 is 15 amino acids. V shed 5 bases and J 4 bases; nucleotides not matched to a gene: 8. Germline loops: CDR1 SGHTA, CDR2 FQGNSA. The CDR3 DNA reads as TGTGCCAGCAGCCCAGTGGGACAGGGAACCTATGGCTACACCTTC. Translating gives CASSPVGQGTYGYTF.

This clone was recorded only once. The chain links TRBV11-3 to TRBJ2-1, with D possibly being TRBD1 (6 bases). This CDR3 has 17 amino acids. Germline loops: CDR1 SGHNT, CDR2 YENEEA. V lost 5 bases and J 0 bases, leaving 17 bases between the germline ends. The CDR3 region is CASSRGGAMSSYNEQFF. CDR3 DNA: TGTGCCAGCAGCCGTGGGGGCGCTATGAGCTCCTACAATGAGCAGTTCTTC. Variable domain in full (rest from reference TRBV11-3 and TRBJ2-1): EAGVVQSPRYKIIEKKQPVAFWCNPISGHNTLYWYLQNLGQGPELLIRYENEEAVDDSQLPKDRFSAERLKGVDSTLKIQPAELGDSAVYLCASSRGGAMSSYNEQFFGPGTRLTVL.

The chain joins TRBV28 to TRBJ2-7; D ambiguous. Germline V gives CDR1 MDHEN, CDR2 SYDVKM. V lost 9 bases and J 1 base, leaving 10 bases between the germline ends. The CDR3 contains 12 residues. The CDR3 region is CASWSESYEQYF. As DNA, the CDR3 is TGTGCCAGTTGGTCCGAATCCTACGAGCAGTACTTC.

This rearrangement joins TRBV5-5 to TRBJ2-6; no firm D call. Germline loops: CDR1 SGHKS, CDR2 YYEKEE (reference sequence). The CDR3 consists of 13 residues. V was cut by 4 bases and J by 2 bases, with 4 bases left in between. This CDR3 reads CASSLAGANVLTF. DNA for the CDR3: TGTGCCAGCAGCCTGGCTGGGGCCAACGTCCTGACTTTC.

The chain employs TRBV5-1 and TRBJ2-7, with 9 bases aligning to TRBD2. Germline CDR1 reads SGHRS; CDR2 reads YFSETQ. The CDR3 sequence is 16 residues long. V shed 0 bases, J shed 3 bases, and the junction held 7 bases outside the gene matches. CDR3 nucleotide sequence: TGCGCCAGCAGCTTGGATAGAGCGGGAGGAATCTACGAGCAGTACTTC. Amino acids: CASSLDRAGGIYEQYF.

This chain uses TRBV6-5 with TRBJ2-7; no definite D call. The CDR3 length is 12 residues. The ends were cut back, 5 bases at V and 5 bases at J, with 10 bases in the middle. The germline V gene encodes CDR1 MNHEY and CDR2 SVGAGI. CDR3 sequence: CASSDWTDEQYF. For the CDR3, the DNA is TGTGCCAGCAGTGATTGGACGGACGAGCAGTACTTC.

About this clone itself: At one of its ends the junction is not consistent with the germline gene, which may arise from a read error. This chain joins TRBV7-7 and TRBJ2-6; no firm D call. This CDR3 has 16 residues. Germline CDR1 SSHAT, CDR2 FNYEAQ (reference sequence). The CDR3 region has the DNA TGTGCTAGCAGCTTAGGGTCGGCAGCTGGGGCCAACGTCCTGACTTTC. This encodes CASSLGSAAGANVLTF. The complete variable domain, with remaining parts taken from reference TRBV7-7 and TRBJ2-6, reads GAGVSQSPRYKVTKRGQDVTLRCDPISSHATLYWYQQALGQGPEFLTYFNYEAQPDKSGLPSDRFSAERPEGSISTLTIQRTEQRDSAMYRCASSLGSAAGANVLTFGAGSRLTVL.

The chain combines TRBV7-8 with TRBJ2-7, with 7 bases that match TRBD1. J gave up 5 bases and V 5 bases, and 18 bases lay outside the gene matches. Germline loops: CDR1 SGHVS, CDR2 FQNEAQ. CDR3 length: 17 residues. Here the CDR3 reads CASSQGQVLSVMNEQYF. The DNA of the CDR3 is TGTGCCAGCAGCCAAGGACAGGTCTTAAGCGTTATGAACGAGCAGTACTTC.

The chain has TRBV11-3 and TRBJ2-7; D unresolved. Germline assignment: CDR1 SGHNT and CDR2 YENEEA. Between the trimmed V and J ends, which lost 0 bases and 6 bases, there was a span of 9 bases. The CDR3 runs to 13 residues. The CDR3 nucleotides read TGTGCCAGCAGCTTAGATATTAACCGCGAGCAGTACTTC. Protein: CASSLDINREQYF.